This entry lists 32 T cell receptor beta chains sequenced from one sample in a study of post-analysis software for immune sequencing data. Points from the study as a whole: In patients, TRBV5-6, TRBV5-1 and TRBV20-1 belonged to roughly five TRBV segments found more frequently than in controls.

Their cognate antigens are unknown. Each TCR beta cDNA library carried unique molecular identifiers. TCRdb re-derived calls from the PCR reads in MiXCR, one entry per CDR3 protein. The sample lists approximately 150,000 distinct CDR3 sequences; about 30% were seen once. Sequencing input: blood. The receptors here all came from a girl aged 10 to 17 with multiple sclerosis.

A word on this clonotype: A read error may account for a junction end that differs from germline. This chain links TRBV20-1 with TRBJ2-7, with D possibly being TRBD2 (6 bases). The CDR3 covers 15 residues. Germline V gene data show CDR1 as DFQATT and CDR2 as SNEGSKA (reference sequence). The CDR3 sequence: CSALKGTSLSHEQYF. The CDR3 DNA is TGCAGTGCGTTGAAAGGGACTTCCCTCTCCCACGAGCAGTACTTC.

The V gene is TRBV20-1, the J gene TRBJ2-1, with 8 bases lining up with TRBD2. With V trimmed by 3 bases and J by 6 bases, 16 bases remained unmatched. The CDR3 loop spans 17 amino acids. Germline V gene lookup returns CDR1 DFQATT and CDR2 SNEGSKA (reference sequence). The CDR3 nucleotides read TGCAGTGCTAGGGACGGCCAGCGGGAGAGTAAAGTCAATGAGCAGTTCTTC. Translated, it gives CSARDGQRESKVNEQFF.

V usage is TRBV20-1 and J usage is TRBJ2-3, with D possibly TRBD2 on 5 matching bases. CDR1 and CDR2 from the germline V gene are DFQATT and SNEGSKA (reference sequence). The CDR3 consists of 13 residues. Trimming removed 1 base at V and 7 bases at J, with 12 bases between. Here the CDR3 DNA reads TGCAGTGCTAGAGGATCGGGGAAAAATACGCAGTATTTT. It yields the protein CSARGSGKNTQYF.

In its sample, this clonotype was seen a few times. The rearrangement links TRBV9 to TRBJ2-3; TRBD2 matches 10 bases. Losses at the gene ends were 3 bases for V and 0 bases for J; bases not matched to a gene: 4. Germline V lookup: CDR1 SGDLS, CDR2 YYNGEE. The CDR3 is 16 amino acids. CDR3 sequence: CASSAVTSGSTDTQYF. The CDR3 bases are TGTGCCAGCAGCGCGGTGACTAGCGGGAGCACAGATACGCAGTATTTT.

This clonotype has a count of ten or more. V and J are TRBV24-1 and TRBJ2-5, with D perhaps assigned TRBD1 or TRBD2 (5 bases each). The germline V gene has CDR1 KGHDR and CDR2 SFDVKD. Trimming shortened V by 9 bases and J by 2 bases, and 12 bases separated the two germline ends. The CDR3 runs to 13 residues. The CDR3 spells CATRGRNQETQYF. CDR3 nucleotide sequence: TGTGCCACCCGGGGACGAAATCAAGAGACCCAGTACTTC.

This chain links TRBV7-9 with TRBJ1-4; no reliable D call. Germline CDR1 SEHNR, CDR2 FQNEAQ (reference sequence). The CDR3 contains 11 residues. Trimming removed 3 bases at V and 4 bases at J, with 0 bases between. CDR3 sequence: CASSFNEKLFF. CDR3 in DNA: TGTGCCAGCAGCTTTAATGAAAAACTGTTTTTT.

The chain uses TRBV19 and TRBJ2-7; TRBD1 matches at 9 bases. CDR1 LNHDA and CDR2 SQIVND come from the germline V gene (reference sequence). V lost 4 bases to trimming and J lost 1 base; unmatched junction nucleotides: 2. There are 14 residues in the CDR3. The DNA for the CDR3 is TGTGCCAGTAGTAAAGGGACAGGGTCCTACGAGCAGTACTTC. Its protein product is CASSKGTGSYEQYF. Variable domain in full (rest from reference TRBV19 and TRBJ2-7): DGGITQSPKYLFRKEGQNVTLSCEQNLNHDAMYWYRQDPGQGLRLIYYSQIVNDFQKGDIAEGYSVSREKKESFPLTVTSAQKNPTAFYLCASSKGTGSYEQYFGPGTRLTVT.

The chain carries TRBV7-8 and TRBJ1-1; D is ambiguous. The CDR3 length is 15 residues. Germline-derived CDR1 and CDR2 are SGHVS and FQNEAQ. V lost 1 base to trimming and J lost 1 base, with 10 bases between them. CDR3 nucleotide sequence: TGTGCCAGCAGCTTAGGAGTCTCCCCGAACACTGAAGCTTTCTTT. It is translated as CASSLGVSPNTEAFF.

This clonotype came up many times. V gene TRBV9 combines with J gene TRBJ1-6; 12 bases align to TRBD1. The CDR3 totals 16 residues. Unmatched junction bases numbered 4, after V lost 2 bases and J lost 7 bases. CDR1 is SGDLS, CDR2 YYNGEE, per germline. CDR3 loop: CASSVGTGGRNSPLHF. For the CDR3, the DNA is TGTGCCAGCAGCGTCGGGACAGGGGGCCGAAATTCACCCCTCCACTTT.

As regards this clonotype: A read error may explain this, as a much larger clone is one base away. This chain joins TRBV5-1 and TRBJ2-1, with D possibly TRBD1 on 6 matching bases. The V end lost 7 bases, the J end lost 4 bases, and 15 bases lay between the germline ends. Germline V lookup: CDR1 SGHRS, CDR2 YFSETQ. The CDR3 consists of 14 residues. In nucleotides, the CDR3 is TGCGCCAGCTGCAAACGAACAGGGTACAATGAGCAGTTCTTC. Translating gives CASCKRTGYNEQFF.

With respect to this clonotype: The junction differs from germline at one of its ends, possibly a read error. The chain carries TRBV12-3 or TRBV12-4 and TRBJ2-3, with TRBD1 matching over 10 bases. The CDR3 loop spans 16 amino acids. CDR3 residues: CASSPDRGARTDAQYF. The CDR3 DNA reads TGTGCCAGCAGTCCGGACAGGGGGGCGAGAACAGATGCGCAGTATTTT.

This clonotype came up a few times. This rearrangement joins TRBV10-2 to TRBJ2-3; D tentatively fits TRBD1 or TRBD2 (5 bases each). Germline CDR1 and CDR2: WSHSY and SAAADI. V lost 4 bases to trimming and J lost 5 bases, with 10 bases between them. The CDR3 is made up of 13 amino acids. In nucleotides, the CDR3 is TGCGCCAGCAGTGTGCAGGGAGAAGATACGCAGTATTTT. Its translation: CASSVQGEDTQYF.

This clonotype is a singleton in its sample. One end of the junction does not line up with germline, which may come from a read error. Here the CDR3 DNA reads TGTGCCAGCGGTTTATCGGGTTACGAGCAGTACTTC. This translates into CASGLSGYEQYF. The genes are TRBV28 and TRBJ2-4; D gene uncertain. The end of the DNA fits TRBJ2-7 better, so the J call may be wrong. Germline V gives CDR1 MDHEN, CDR2 SYDVKM. The CDR3 runs 12 residues.

This clonotype has a handful of counts. CDR3 residues: CASSGPDGRETQYF. In DNA, the CDR3 is TGTGCCAGCAGCGGACCTGACGGCAGGGAGACCCAGTACTTC. The chain joins TRBV9 to TRBJ2-5; unclear D gene. V shed 3 bases and J shed 5 bases, with 14 bases lying between them. The germline V gene encodes CDR1 SGDLS and CDR2 YYNGEE. CDR3 length equals 14 residues.

This clonotype was detected many times. The J gene is TRBJ2-1, the V gene TRBV6-2 or TRBV6-3, with D hard to call. Germline V gene data show CDR1 as MNHEY and CDR2 as SVGEGT. V gave up 0 bases and J gave up 2 bases, with 14 bases separating them. The CDR3 spans 17 residues. CDR3 in amino acids: CASSYSRSTHAYNEQFF. CDR3 nucleotides: TGTGCCAGCAGTTACTCGCGGTCTACTCACGCCTACAATGAGCAGTTCTTC.

This sequence joins TRBV14 and TRBJ1-5; D unclear. CDR3 length: 16 amino acids. V lost 0 bases and J lost 1, with 10 bases in between. CDR1 is SGHDN, CDR2 FVKESK, per germline. The CDR3 is CASSQELDRSNQPQHF. The CDR3 DNA reads as TGTGCCAGCAGCCAAGAGCTGGACCGCAGCAATCAGCCCCAGCATTTT.

Only a few counts were recorded for this clonotype. The rearrangement links TRBV6-2 or TRBV6-3 to TRBJ2-3; 7 bases agree with TRBD2. Germline V gene data show CDR1 as MNHEY and CDR2 as SVGEGT. This CDR3 contains 15 residues. V was clipped by 10 bases and J by 5 bases; unmatched bases: 15. CDR3 amino acids: CATATPRGGRDTQYF. As DNA, the CDR3 is TGTGCCACAGCGACACCAAGAGGCGGGAGAGATACGCAGTATTTT.

Note on this clonotype: A read error may explain this, as a much larger clone is one base away. The V call is TRBV12-3 or TRBV12-4, the J call TRBJ2-5; TRBD1 matches at 7 bases. This CDR3 comprises 16 residues. V trimming: 5 bases; J trimming: 0 bases; junction bases outside the gene matches: 9. The CDR3 reads CASSLGQPTYQETQYF. The DNA of the CDR3 is TGTGCCAGCAGTCTGGGACAGCCGACGTACCAAGAGACCCAGTACTTC.

The rearrangement uses TRBV7-2 and TRBJ2-1, with unresolved D. V lost 0 bases, J lost 10 bases, and 10 bases lay in between. CDR1 SGHTA and CDR2 FQGNSA come from the germline V gene. The CDR3 length is 13 residues. CDR3 sequence reads: CASSLAVSIEQFF. CDR3 coding DNA: TGTGCCAGCAGCTTAGCAGTCTCGATAGAGCAGTTCTTC.

The chain links TRBV5-1 to TRBJ2-4; D tentatively reads TRBD1 or TRBD2 (5 bases each). Matching the DNA end better, TRBJ2-7 makes the J call doubtful. The germline CDR1 and CDR2 sequences are SGHRS and YFSETQ. This CDR3 comprises 12 residues. CDR3 nucleotides: TGCGCCAGCAGCTCCCCGAGGGGCGAGCAGTACTTC. This codes for CASSSPRGEQYF.

J is TRBJ1-1 and V is TRBV7-9, with TRBD1 as a possible D gene (6 bases). The CDR3 contains 15 residues. V lost 2 bases, J lost 2 bases, and 12 bases lay in between. CDR1 is SEHNR, CDR2 FQNEAQ, per germline (reference sequence). The CDR3 region is CASSLSRGVNTEAFF. The CDR3 nucleotides are TGTGCCAGCAGCTTAAGCAGGGGAGTAAACACTGAAGCTTTCTTT.

Only a few counts were recorded for this clonotype. This chain links TRBV7-9 with TRBJ1-1; 7 bases map to TRBD1. With V trimmed by 5 bases and J by 0 bases, 6 bases remained unmatched. Germline V gene sequence: CDR1 SEHNR, CDR2 FQNEAQ (reference sequence). The CDR3 is made up of 15 amino acids. The CDR3: CASSGDRDMNTEAFF. The CDR3 bases are TGTGCCAGCAGCGGAGACAGGGACATGAACACTGAAGCTTTCTTT.

This clonotype was observed a handful of times. The chain joins TRBV12-3 or TRBV12-4 to TRBJ1-1, with TRBD1 matching over 7 bases. The CDR3 length is 15 residues. The V segment lost 5 bases and the J segment 0 bases; nucleotides outside the gene matches: 6. CDR3 nucleotides: TGTGCCAGCAGTCGACCGACAGGGTTGAACACTGAAGCTTTCTTT. It translates to CASSRPTGLNTEAFF.

This clonotype appeared a few times. This chain connects TRBV11-3 to TRBJ2-1; a possible D gene is TRBD1 (6 bases). The CDR3 consists of 13 residues. CDR1 is SGHNT, CDR2 YENEEA, per germline. Trimming pared 3 bases from V and 15 bases from J, leaving 18 bases between. The CDR3 DNA reads as TGTGCCAGCAGCTTGGGGGTCCAGGGGAAACTGTTCTTC. Translation: CASSLGVQGKLFF.

This clonotype appeared many times. V is TRBV6-6 and J is TRBJ1-1; possible D gene TRBD1, 6 bases. This CDR3 has 15 amino acids. The V gene lost 5 bases and the J gene lost 2 bases, with 15 bases spanning the gap. Germline V CDR1 and CDR2: MNHNY, SVGAGI (reference sequence). The CDR3 here is CASSVGQPRNTEAFF. Written as DNA, the CDR3 is TGTGCCAGCAGTGTTGGACAGCCCAGAAACACTGAAGCTTTCTTT.

On this clonotype: The germline gene is not matched at one end of the junction; a read error may be the cause. The chain has TRBV5-1 and TRBJ2-6; 10 nucleotides agree with TRBD2. The CDR3 has 17 amino acids. Germline CDR1 and CDR2: SGHRS and YFSETQ. CDR3 region: CASSLRLAGDGANVLTF. As DNA, the CDR3 is TGCGCTAGCAGCTTGCGGCTAGCGGGAGACGGGGCCAACGTCCTGACTTTC.

This clonotype appeared a few times. The chain recombines TRBV7-9 with TRBJ2-7, with unresolved D. The CDR3 consists of 12 residues. Germline CDR1 and CDR2: SEHNR and FQNEAQ (reference sequence). Trimming removed 5 bases from V and 3 bases from J, with 8 bases in between. The CDR3 loop reads CASSPTNYEQYF. The DNA of the CDR3 is TGTGCCAGCAGCCCTACAAACTACGAGCAGTACTTC.

This clonotype occurred many times. The chain recombines TRBV28 with TRBJ2-7; D might be TRBD1 (5 bases). This CDR3 is built from 14 residues. CDR1 is MDHEN and CDR2 is SYDVKM in the germline V gene. V shed 5 bases and J shed 2 bases, with 13 bases lying between them. CDR3 protein: CASSKLQVPYEQYF. The CDR3 nucleotides read TGTGCCAGCAGTAAGTTACAGGTTCCCTACGAGCAGTACTTC.

In the case of this clonotype: A much larger clone sits a single nucleotide away, making a read error possible. This rearrangement joins TRBV18 to TRBJ2-1, with 12 bases aligning to TRBD2. Germline trimming cut 3 bases from V and 6 bases from J; bases unmatched to any gene: 6. This CDR3 comprises 16 residues. The germline gives CDR1 KGHSH, CDR2 LQKENI. CDR3 coding DNA: TGTGCCAGCTCACCCCCGGAACTAGCGGGGGGCAATGAGCAGTTCTTC. It encodes CASSPPELAGGNEQFF.

The chain joins TRBV7-3 to TRBJ1-2; TRBD1 aligns across 7 bases. The CDR3 runs to 15 residues. J lost 0 bases, V lost 1 base, and 2 bases had no gene match. Germline CDR1 is SGHTA and CDR2 is FQGTGA. The CDR3 DNA is TGTGCCAGCAGCTTAAAAGGACAGGCTAACTATGGCTACACCTTC. This sequence encodes CASSLKGQANYGYTF.

This clonotype was seen a handful of times. The chain combines TRBV5-1 with TRBJ2-1; tentatively, D is TRBD1 or TRBD2 (5 bases each). This CDR3 spans 12 amino acids. V was pared by 3 bases and J by 10 bases, with 11 bases between. Germline values: CDR1 SGHRS, CDR2 YFSETQ. This CDR3 reads CASSWGSDEQFF. Here the CDR3 DNA reads TGCGCCAGCAGCTGGGGGAGCGACGAGCAGTTCTTC.

V and J are TRBV20-1 and TRBJ1-3; D might be TRBD1 (5 bases). Germline loops: CDR1 DFQATT, CDR2 SNEGSKA (reference sequence). V lost 6 bases and J lost 0, with 15 bases in between. The CDR3 consists of 15 residues. CDR3 nucleotide sequence: TGCAGTGCCGACAGTGGCTCCCACTCTGGAAACACCATATATTTT. This codes for CSADSGSHSGNTIYF.